Here is one T cell receptor (beta chain) with its context. The antigen it binds to is not known. Per-base qualities were not stored, and no clone one base away is much larger. This sample stems from a study of blood T cell repertoires in COVID-19 (dated by TCRdb to between 2020 and 2021). As for the study more broadly: Samples from collaborators originated in the United States, Italy and Spain and spanned both the acute and convalescent phases of COVID-19. A freely available public database, intended as a resource for researchers studying the immune response to SARS-CoV-2, is where the repertoires were released. HLA class I and class II types, where available, came from metadata supplied by the sample provider rather than from assay-based typing. Samples were obtained from the ongoing ImmuneRACE study (first 160 participants) and from 1,000 to 1,500 subjects provided by 6 global collaborators. Nearly every sample came with metadata listing a de-identified subject ID, COVID-19 status, age in years and sex. The material from the prospective study consisted of cDNA or gDNA derived from T cells, B-cell-depleted T cells, or PBMCs. The dataset comprised deeply sampled blood TCRbeta repertoires from subjects exposed to, actively infected with, or recovered from COVID-19.

Collaborating institutions collected whole blood in K2EDTA tubes following their own protocols. For TCRbeta analysis, collaborators shipped samples in one of three forms: frozen whole blood, isolated PBMCs, or DNA extracted from either of those sample types. The immunoSEQ Assay, a bias-controlled multiplex PCR, was used to amplify TCRbeta CDR3 regions from genomic DNA. Turning to the authors' computational methods: The number of nucleated cells in each sample was estimated by amplification of reference gene primers within the assay. Sequence reads were collapsed and filtered to measure the absolute abundance of every unique TCRbeta CDR3 rearrangement. For each sample, productive Simpson clonality was calculated by taking the square root of Simpson's diversity index across productive rearrangements. This immuneACCESS table, as held by TCRdb, lists in-frame sequences with V and J called but not all clones. Of the missing ones, under half trace to an unresolved V gene in checked studies; the others have no known cause. V and J calls and clone size follow that table, whereas D and trimming were derived from the DNA. A total of tens of thousands of clones appear in this sample, around four fifths of them only once. The ten largest clones capture about 2% of the sample.

Study-level results and caveats: How much clinical and demographic metadata was included differed by source and by participant, and the metadata was provided uncurated.

The origin of this receptor is a woman in her sixties or seventies with acute or convalescent COVID-19. The sequenced sample was peripheral blood.

The sequenced DNA is TGCGCCAGCAGTGGACAGGGAAGAGACAATGAGCAGTTCTTC. This yields the protein CASSGQGRDNEQFF. The rearrangement joined TRBV10-1 to TRBJ2-1, with 7 central nucleotides matching TRBD1. As encoded in the germline V gene (reference sequence), CDR1 is WNHNN while CDR2 is SYGVQD. The CDR3 holds 14 amino acids from the cysteine to the phenylalanine. CDR3 DNA only is kept here, 42 bases in frame from base 1. Trimming accounts for 4 bases at V and 5 bases at J, while the number of junction bases matched to no gene is 5.